The T cell receptor (beta chain) described here comes from a study of spatial heterogeneity in lung cancer. V was shortened by 5 bases and J by 5 bases, with 12 bases between the two germline ends. Germline CDR1 DFQATT, CDR2 SNEGSKA (reference sequence). The CDR3 has 12 amino acids. In this sample, this clonotype is medium-sized. The presence of a unique molecular identifier marked each TCR cDNA molecule. TCRdb reprocessed the 5' RACE reads with MiXCR, giving one entry per CDR3 protein. The data show some 2,400 distinct CDR3 sequences, about 12% seen once. Time point noted: sample taken at primary tumor resection. The donor population consisted of just over 70 patients with untreated, early-stage non-small cell lung cancer. The sequenced material consisted of unsorted whole RNA from tumor, nontumor lung or frozen PBMC.

Sequenced here: normal lung tissue next to the tumor, sampled at surgery. The receptor's source is a female donor with early-stage non-small cell lung cancer. The genes are TRBV20-1 and TRBJ2-5; D is ambiguous. The CDR3 nucleotides read TGCAGTGCTCGGGCTAGTTTCGAGACCCAGTACTTC. Protein product: CSARASFETQYF.